Listed below are T cell receptor beta chains from one sample, sequenced in a study of OX40 agonist ivuxolimab in advanced cancers. Profiling relied on immunoSEQ multiplex PCR, and the TCRdb table lists in-frame clones only, not all of them. Seen here are tens of thousands of clones, about 93% observed once, and the top ten hold over 11%. The sequenced sample was CD4+ or CD8+ T cells sorted from blood, obtained in a trial of the OX40 agonist ivuxolimab. These receptors were collected from an adult with an advanced solid tumor such as melanoma, head and neck, liver or kidney cancer. Each CDR3 is given with its conserved first and last residue. Fields, in order: V gene, J gene, clone size, D gene, CDR3 protein, CDR3 DNA. The D gene is left open where the match is weak. Rows give clone size only sometimes, using once, few, many, or a class for an expanded clone.

TRBV7-9	TRBJ2-3	-	-	CASKASGGTDTQYF	TGTGCCAGCAAGGCCTCGGGGGGCACAGATACGCAGTATTTT
TRBV21-1	TRBJ2-7	-	-	CALALPLTSGRPSSYEQYF	TGTGCCCTCGCCCTTCCCCTGACTAGCGGGAGGCCGAGCTCCTACGAGCAGTACTTC
TRBV6-5	TRBJ2-3	-	TRBD2	CASSYGEGTDTQYF	TGTGCCAGCAGTTACGGGGAGGGGACAGATACGCAGTATTTT
TRBV27	TRBJ1-1	-	-	CASSFSANTEAFF	TGTGCCAGCAGTTTTTCAGCGAACACTGAAGCTTTCTTT
TRBV7-2	TRBJ2-1	-	TRBD2	CASSPSGGAYNEQFF	TGTGCCAGCAGCCCGAGCGGGGGCGCCTACAATGAGCAGTTCTTC
TRBV7-8	TRBJ2-7	-	-	CASSFGGSNSYEQYF	TGTGCCAGCAGCTTCGGGGGCAGTAACTCCTACGAGCAGTACTTC
TRBV27	TRBJ2-3	-	-	CASSLWAGPSSSTDTQYF	TGTGCCAGCAGTTTATGGGCAGGCCCATCCTCTAGCACAGATACGCAGTATTTT
TRBV7-8	TRBJ1-6	-	-	CASSLGQSPLHF	TGTGCCAGCAGCTTAGGGCAGTCACCCCTCCACTTT
TRBV12-5	TRBJ2-5	-	TRBD2	CASGLTEGFQREGGETQYF	TGTGCTAGTGGTTTGACCGAGGGGTTCCAGCGGGAAGGAGGAGAGACCCAGTACTTC
TRBV27	TRBJ2-5	-	TRBD1	CASSSPGQGSQETQYF	TGTGCCAGCAGTTCCCCGGGACAGGGATCCCAAGAGACCCAGTACTTC
TRBV15	TRBJ2-2	-	-	CATSRVERAGVRTGELFF	TGTGCCACCAGCAGAGTTGAAAGGGCAGGGGTTAGGACCGGGGAGCTGTTTTTT
TRBV5-1	TRBJ2-1	once	TRBD2	CASSLGGVTSGTYRGEQFF	TGCGCCAGCAGCTTGGGAGGGGTAACTAGCGGGACCTACAGAGGTGAGCAGTTCTTC
TRBV6-5	TRBJ1-2	-	-	CASSFGGGGYTF	TGTGCCAGCAGTTTTGGGGGAGGGGGCTACACCTTC
TRBV27	TRBJ2-1	-	-	CASSLQDSYNEQFF	TGTGCCAGCAGCCTCCAGGACAGCTACAATGAGCAGTTCTTC
TRBV27	TRBJ2-1	-	-	CASSLGTSSYNEQFF	TGTGCCAGCAGTTTAGGGACGAGCTCCTACAATGAGCAGTTCTTC
TRBV4-2	TRBJ1-4	-	-	CASSQGGGGEKLFF	TGTGCCAGCAGCCAAGGTGGAGGGGGGGAAAAACTGTTTTTT
TRBV12-5	TRBJ2-3	-	TRBD1	CASGQGGTDTQYF	TGTGCTAGTGGCCAGGGGGGCACAGATACGCAGTATTTT
TRBV13	TRBJ2-7	-	-	CASSFGAEQYF	TGTGCCAGCAGCTTTGGTGCCGAGCAGTACTTC
TRBV30	TRBJ2-1	-	TRBD1	CAWSTGTGGYNEQFF	TGTGCCTGGAGCACCGGGACAGGGGGATACAATGAGCAGTTCTTC
TRBV7-3	TRBJ2-7	-	-	CASSLHLRGQGSEQYF	TGTGCCAGCAGCCTCCACCTGCGGGGACAAGGAAGCGAGCAGTACTTC
TRBV7-8	TRBJ1-1	-	-	CASSYIEGFSTEAFF	TGTGCCAGCAGTTATATAGAGGGGTTCAGCACTGAAGCTTTCTTT
TRBV4-1	TRBJ1-2	-	-	CASSQESHEGDGYTF	TGCGCCAGCAGCCAAGAATCGCACGAGGGGGATGGCTACACCTTC
TRBV9	TRBJ1-1	few	-	CASSPRTENTEAFF	TGTGCCAGCAGCCCCAGGACAGAGAACACTGAAGCTTTCTTT
TRBV6-6	TRBJ1-1	-	TRBD1	CASSYSRTGLGTEAFF	TGTGCCAGCAGTTACTCCCGGACAGGGCTAGGCACTGAAGCTTTCTTT
TRBV4-3	TRBJ1-4	-	-	CASSLRWGAGQSIPEKLFF	TGCGCCAGCAGCCTGAGATGGGGAGCAGGTCAAAGTATTCCGGAAAAACTGTTTTTT
TRBV5-6	TRBJ1-6	-	-	CASSPGEGYNSPLHF	TGTGCCAGCAGCCCTGGGGAGGGATATAATTCACCCCTCCACTTT
TRBV27	TRBJ2-7	-	-	CASSSGPGFPYEQYF	TGTGCCAGCAGTTCGGGGCCAGGGTTCCCCTACGAGCAGTACTTC
TRBV5-3	TRBJ2-5	-	-	CARSLNRLFGTQYF	TGTGCCAGAAGCTTGAACAGGCTTTTCGGGACCCAGTACTTC
TRBV19	TRBJ1-5	-	-	CASRIQGGNQPQHF	TGTGCCAGTCGAATACAGGGAGGCAATCAGCCCCAGCATTTT
TRBV7-9	TRBJ1-1	-	-	CASSLWDWGRNTEAFF	TGTGCCAGCAGCTTATGGGATTGGGGGCGGAACACTGAAGCTTTCTTT
TRBV6-1	TRBJ1-3	-	-	CASSEVGGSGNTIYF	TGTGCCAGCAGTGAGGTCGGGGGTTCTGGAAACACCATATATTTT
TRBV9	TRBJ1-2	-	-	CASSVGLDPRGYGYTF	TGTGCCAGCAGCGTAGGGTTGGACCCCCGGGGCTATGGCTACACCTTC
TRBV12-5	TRBJ2-1	-	-	CASGLGGQGVYNEQFF	TGTGCTAGTGGTTTAGGGGGACAAGGGGTTTACAATGAGCAGTTCTTC
TRBV2	TRBJ2-1	-	-	CASSQGRGGEQFF	TGTGCCAGCTCACAGGGACGGGGCGGTGAGCAGTTCTTC
TRBV30	TRBJ2-1	-	TRBD1	CAWTGAGTALYNEQFF	TGTGCCTGGACCGGCGCAGGGACAGCCTTATACAATGAGCAGTTCTTC
TRBV5-4	TRBJ2-3	-	-	CASSLGRPRDTQYF	TGTGCCAGCAGCTTGGGACGGCCTAGGGATACGCAGTATTTT
TRBV29-1	TRBJ2-1	-	TRBD2	CSVDGLAGAYNEQFF	TGCAGCGTTGATGGCCTAGCGGGAGCCTACAATGAGCAGTTCTTC
TRBV27	TRBJ2-1	-	-	CASSSRGHEQFF	TGTGCCAGCAGTTCCCGGGGGCATGAGCAGTTCTTC
TRBV7-2	TRBJ2-1	-	TRBD2	CASSFSGSIYNEQFF	TGTGCCAGCAGCTTCAGCGGGAGTATTTACAATGAGCAGTTCTTC
TRBV27	TRBJ2-7	-	TRBD2	CASSPPGLAGTYEQYF	TGTGCCAGCAGTCCACCGGGACTAGCGGGAACCTACGAGCAGTACTTC
TRBV27	TRBJ2-7	-	TRBD1	CASSPTGVSSYEQYF	TGTGCCAGCAGCCCGACAGGGGTTAGCTCCTACGAGCAGTACTTC
TRBV5-8	TRBJ1-3	-	-	CASSLRGVGNTIYF	TGTGCCAGCAGCTTGAGGGGTGTTGGAAACACCATATATTTT
TRBV4-1	TRBJ2-3	-	-	CASGQGQYTDTQYF	TGCGCCAGCGGCCAAGGACAGTACACAGATACGCAGTATTTT
TRBV28	TRBJ1-1	-	-	CASSYGENTEAFF	TGTGCCAGCAGTTACGGCGAGAACACTGAAGCTTTCTTT
TRBV7-9	TRBJ1-2	-	-	CASSFGTDHYGYTF	TGTGCCAGCAGCTTTGGGACCGACCACTATGGCTACACCTTC
TRBV5-4	TRBJ1-1	-	-	CASSFGGAEAFF	TGTGCCAGCAGCTTCGGGGGGGCCGAAGCTTTCTTT
TRBV28	TRBJ2-5	-	TRBD2	CASSSRLAGGQETQYF	TGTGCCAGCAGTTCCCGACTAGCGGGGGGCCAAGAGACCCAGTACTTC
TRBV6-5	TRBJ2-4	-	TRBD1	CASSDDREINIQYF	TGTGCCAGCAGTGACGACAGGGAAATAAACATTCAGTACTTC
TRBV4-3	TRBJ1-6	-	-	CASSQDLGDLYNSPLHF	TGCGCCAGCAGCCAAGATCTGGGGGACCTCTATAATTCACCCCTCCACTTT
TRBV2	TRBJ2-1	-	TRBD2	CASSDRLAGGGNEQFF	TGTGCCAGCAGTGATCGGCTAGCGGGAGGAGGCAATGAGCAGTTCTTC